One and the same sample provided the 32 T cell receptor beta chains below, sequenced in a study of blood T cells in healthy people across ages. A second PCR, run for about 6 to 11 cycles, used a sample-barcoded 5' primer plus a J-beta primer mix. In TCRdb, the 5' RACE reads were re-called with MiXCR into one record per CDR3 protein. The sample lists about 1 million distinct CDR3 sequences, over 35% occurring once. The sample was blood. The source is a woman aged 55 to 70 in good health.

The chain links TRBV6-5 to TRBJ2-1; D is undetermined. Germline CDR1 and CDR2: MNHEY and SVGAGI. V was clipped by 1 base and J by 3 bases, with 4 bases between them. This CDR3 is built from 13 residues. In DNA form, the CDR3 reads TGTGCCAGCAGTTACTATCTCTACAATGAGCAGTTCTTC. Protein product: CASSYYLYNEQFF.

The V call is TRBV27, the J call TRBJ2-5; D is perhaps TRBD1 or TRBD2 (5 bases each). Trimming stripped 1 base from V and 1 base from J, with 7 bases between. Germline-derived CDR1 and CDR2 are MNHEY and SMNVEV (reference sequence). This CDR3 has 14 residues. The CDR3 is CASSLLGVQETQYF. CDR3 nucleotides: TGTGCCAGCAGTTTATTGGGGGTCCAAGAGACCCAGTACTTC.

The chain links TRBV7-9 to TRBJ2-5; D unclear. The germline gives CDR1 SEHNR, CDR2 FQNEAQ (reference sequence). The germline V and J ends were trimmed by 3 bases and 2 bases, with 13 bases remaining between them. The CDR3 has 15 amino acids. The CDR3 nucleotides read TGTGCCAGCAGCTTTGGGTACCAATTACAAGAGACCCAGTACTTC. Protein: CASSFGYQLQETQYF.

The chain carries TRBV6-1 and TRBJ2-5, with 8 bases that match TRBD2. The germline CDR1 and CDR2 sequences are MNHNS and SASEGT. The CDR3 covers 20 residues. V was clipped by 1 base and J by 4 bases; unmatched bases: 20. The CDR3 DNA reads TGTGCCAGCAGTGAAGATAGTAGGCGTAGGACTAGCATCCTCCGAGAGACCCAGTACTTC. Its protein is CASSEDSRRRTSILRETQYF.

The chain has TRBV19 and TRBJ1-2; TRBD1 matches 10 bases. The CDR3 runs to 16 residues. Germline CDR1 and CDR2: LNHDA and SQIVND (reference sequence). Unmatched junction bases numbered 12, after V lost 7 bases and J lost 4 bases. The CDR3 is CASIWDRGTSVYGYTF. CDR3 coding DNA: TGTGCCAGTATCTGGGACAGGGGAACGAGTGTCTATGGCTACACCTTC.

J is TRBJ2-3 and V is TRBV6-5; 10 nucleotides agree with TRBD1. V lost 0 bases to trimming and J lost 0 bases; unmatched junction nucleotides: 3. Germline V gene lookup returns CDR1 MNHEY and CDR2 SVGAGI. This CDR3 contains 17 residues. CDR3 region: CASSYSLDRGSTDTQYF. In DNA form, the CDR3 reads TGTGCCAGCAGTTACTCCTTGGACAGGGGGAGCACAGATACGCAGTATTTT.

This chain joins TRBV7-9 and TRBJ2-1; D is perhaps TRBD1 (6 bases). This CDR3 comprises 15 residues. V was clipped by 5 bases and J by 2 bases, with 13 bases between them. Per germline, CDR1 SEHNR and CDR2 FQNEAQ (reference sequence). The CDR3 nucleotides are TGTGCCAGCAGCCCCGGACAGAATCCCTACAATGAGCAGTTCTTC. This sequence encodes CASSPGQNPYNEQFF.

The chain links TRBV29-1 to TRBJ2-7; D remains ambiguous. This CDR3 is built from 11 residues. V gave up 4 bases and J gave up 3 bases, with 7 bases separating them. Germline CDR1 SQVTM, CDR2 ANQGSEA. The CDR3 DNA is TGCAGCGTTGTCTTCGACTACGAGCAGTACTTC. Translation: CSVVFDYEQYF.

The chain employs TRBV27 and TRBJ2-7; 9 bases are shared with TRBD2. Germline-derived CDR1 and CDR2 are MNHEY and SMNVEV (reference sequence). The CDR3 is made up of 15 amino acids. V lost 0 bases, J lost 4 bases, and 4 bases stayed unmatched. The CDR3 DNA reads TGTGCCAGCAGTTTATCTAGCGGGAGTATGTACGAGCAGTACTTC. Its protein is CASSLSSGSMYEQYF.

This clonotype was picked up one time. The genes are TRBV11-2 and TRBJ2-4, with a possible D match to TRBD2 (6 bases). CDR1 and CDR2 from the germline V gene are SGHAT and FQNNGV. The V gene lost 3 bases and the J gene lost 13 bases, with 19 bases spanning the gap. This CDR3 is 14 amino acids long. CDR3 protein: CASSLGEASTQQYF. CDR3 nucleotides: TGTGCCAGCAGCTTGGGGGAGGCGAGCACCCAGCAGTACTTC.

This clonotype was picked up a small number of times. The CDR3 loop reads CASTPVTVHTDTQYF. The CDR3 DNA sequence: TGTGCCAGCACCCCAGTTACAGTTCACACAGATACGCAGTATTTT. This rearrangement joins TRBV7-9 to TRBJ2-3; D gene ambiguous. The germline CDR1 and CDR2 sequences are SEHNR and FQNEAQ (reference sequence). Trimming took 7 bases from V and 2 from J, leaving 16 bases between them. The CDR3 spans 15 residues.

This clonotype was observed once. A read error may be the cause here, since a much bigger clone is one base away. The V gene is TRBV2, the J gene TRBJ2-7; no clear D gene. V was clipped by 8 bases and J by 2 bases, with 16 bases between them. The CDR3 is made up of 14 amino acids. Germline V gives CDR1 SNHLY, CDR2 FYNNEI. The CDR3 region is CASRGVSRPYEQYF. CDR3 DNA: TGTGCCAGCCGTGGTGTCAGCAGACCCTACGAGCAGTACTTC.

The V and J genes are TRBV5-6 and TRBJ2-1; 7 positions agree with TRBD2. The CDR3 totals 12 residues. J gave up 12 bases and V 4 bases, and 7 bases lay outside the gene matches. The V gene's germline CDR1 is SGHDT and CDR2 YYEEEE. CDR3: CASSSGAGRQFF. CDR3 DNA: TGTGCCAGCAGCAGCGGAGCGGGAAGGCAGTTCTTC. Full variable domain (outside the CDR3, taken from reference TRBV5-6 and TRBJ2-1): DAGVTQSPTHLIKTRGQQVTLRCSPKSGHDTVSWYQQALGQGPQFIFQYYEEEERQRGNFPDRFSGHQFPNYSSELNVNALLLGDSALYLCASSSGAGRQFFGPGTRLTVL.

This clonotype was observed a handful of times. The V and J genes are TRBV6-5 and TRBJ2-4; 7 positions agree with TRBD2. V trimming: 7 bases; J trimming: 0 bases; junction bases outside the gene matches: 6. The germline V gene encodes CDR1 MNHEY and CDR2 SVGAGI. The CDR3 covers 15 residues. Written as DNA, the CDR3 is TGTGCCAGCACCCTCGGGGAGGGAGCCAAAAACATTCAGTACTTC. It specifies CASTLGEGAKNIQYF.

Comment on this clonotype: Its ends do not fully match the called genes, so a read error is possible. The rearrangement joins TRBV11-1 to TRBJ2-5; maybe TRBD2 (5 bases). Germline lookup yields CDR1 SGHAT and CDR2 FQDESV (reference sequence). This CDR3 contains 15 residues. The CDR3 coding sequence is TGTGCCCGCAGTTCACCACCGGGAATCAAAGAGACCCAGTACTTC. Translating gives CARSSPPGIKETQYF.

This clonotype turned up a few times. The chain combines TRBV5-1 with TRBJ1-5; TRBD1 agrees at 8 bases. The CDR3 length is 18 residues. Germline V gene lookup returns CDR1 SGHRS and CDR2 YFSETQ. The J segment lost 0 bases and the V segment lost 2 bases, leaving 10 bases of the junction unmatched. The CDR3 reads CASSLGSGTGFSNQPQHF. As DNA, the CDR3 is TGCGCCAGCAGCTTAGGCTCCGGGACAGGCTTTAGCAATCAGCCCCAGCATTTT. Drawing the rest from reference TRBV5-1 and TRBJ1-5, the complete variable domain is KAGVTQTPRYLIKTRGQQVTLSCSPISGHRSVSWYQQTPGQGLQFLFEYFSETQRNKGNFPGRFSGRQFSNSRSEMNVSTLELGDSALYLCASSLGSGTGFSNQPQHFGDGTRLSIL.

This clonotype was detected only a few times. The chain couples TRBV7-8 to TRBJ2-1, with 8 bases that match TRBD2. The V gene's germline CDR1 is SGHVS and CDR2 FQNEAQ. Trimming removed 3 bases from V and 7 bases from J; junction bases left unmatched: 11. The CDR3 has 16 residues. The CDR3 region has the DNA TGTGCCAGCAGCTTTTTTGCCGGGAGGGCCTTGAATGAGCAGTTCTTC. Its translation is CASSFFAGRALNEQFF.

This clonotype was seen only a few times. This chain uses TRBV10-1 with TRBJ2-7; perhaps TRBD1 as D (5 bases). The J call could be wrong; TRBJ2-5 is a better fit for the DNA end. This CDR3 is 14 amino acids long. Germline V CDR1 and CDR2: WNHNN, SYGVQD (reference sequence). The CDR3 loop is CASSENRLTGTQYF. The CDR3 coding sequence is TGCGCCAGCAGTGAGAACAGGCTCACGGGGACCCAGTACTTC.

The genes are TRBV6-6 and TRBJ2-5; unclear D gene. The V end lost 6 bases, the J end lost 3 bases, and 8 bases lay between the germline ends. This CDR3 contains 12 residues. Germline CDR1 reads MNHNY; CDR2 reads SVGAGI (reference sequence). This CDR3 is CASSPEKETQYF. The CDR3 DNA reads TGTGCCAGCAGCCCAGAGAAAGAGACCCAGTACTTC.

This clonotype was seen only a few times. The chain has TRBV20-1 and TRBJ2-7; D ambiguous. V was cut by 6 bases and J by 2 bases, with 14 bases left in between. CDR3 length: 13 residues. Germline CDR1 reads DFQATT; CDR2 reads SNEGSKA (reference sequence). In DNA form, the CDR3 reads TGCAGTGCCATTACAGCACTTCCCTACGAGCAGTACTTC. As protein: CSAITALPYEQYF.

V usage is TRBV20-1 and J usage is TRBJ2-1, with D uncertain. CDR1 DFQATT and CDR2 SNEGSKA come from the germline V gene (reference sequence). The CDR3 length is 13 residues. Trimming shortened V by 1 base and J by 7 bases, and 11 bases separated the two germline ends. This chain's CDR3 is CSARGLRWNEQFF. CDR3 sequence (DNA): TGCAGTGCTAGAGGGCTACGTTGGAATGAGCAGTTCTTC.

The chain uses TRBV3-1 and TRBJ2-5; D might be TRBD2 (6 bases). Germline V CDR1 and CDR2: LGHDT, YNNKEL (reference sequence). The CDR3 has 14 amino acids. Trimming cost V 3 bases and J 2 bases, with 10 bases left between them. The CDR3 nucleotides read TGTGCCAGCAGCCACCGGAGGGGACAAGAGACCCAGTACTTC. It encodes CASSHRRGQETQYF.

The V call is TRBV7-6, the J call TRBJ2-3; D might be TRBD2 (5 bases). This CDR3 is built from 17 residues. Germline CDR1 SGHVS, CDR2 FNYEAQ. Trimming removed 5 bases from V and 0 bases from J, with 18 bases in between. This CDR3 is CASSPHLSRASTDTQYF. The CDR3 nucleotides are TGTGCCAGCAGCCCACATCTCTCGAGGGCTAGCACAGATACGCAGTATTTT.

This chain links TRBV3-1 with TRBJ2-7; 7 nucleotides line up with TRBD2. CDR3 length: 16 residues. The J segment lost 7 bases and the V segment lost 2 bases, leaving 14 bases of the junction unmatched. Germline assignment: CDR1 LGHDT and CDR2 YNNKEL (reference sequence). The CDR3 protein is CASSQHRKTGGGEQYF. The CDR3, as DNA: TGTGCCAGCAGCCAACACCGAAAGACGGGAGGCGGGGAGCAGTACTTC.

This chain links TRBV19 with TRBJ1-2, with 7 bases matching TRBD1. Germline V gene lookup returns CDR1 LNHDA and CDR2 SQIVND (reference sequence). The trim removed 6 bases at V and 6 bases at J, leaving 10 bases unmatched. The CDR3 contains 14 residues. The CDR3 spells CASSHGGTAHGYTF. The CDR3 DNA reads as TGTGCCAGTAGCCATGGGGGGACAGCTCATGGCTACACCTTC.

This clonotype was picked up a small number of times. The rearrangement uses TRBV7-2 and TRBJ2-1; 8 bases fit TRBD2. J was trimmed by 5 bases and V by 0 bases; bases with no gene match: 15. The V gene's germline CDR1 is SGHTA and CDR2 FQGNSA. The CDR3 runs to 19 residues. CDR3: CASSLARRGSGSIHNEQFF. The CDR3, as DNA: TGTGCCAGCAGCTTAGCGCGGAGAGGGAGCGGGAGTATTCACAATGAGCAGTTCTTC.

The CDR3 nucleotides are TGCAGTGCTAGTTACCGGTCTAGCACAGATACGCAGTATTTT. It translates to CSASYRSSTDTQYF. This chain uses TRBV20-1 with TRBJ2-3; D gene unclear. Germline V CDR1 and CDR2: DFQATT, SNEGSKA (reference sequence). Trimming shortened V by 3 bases and J by 0 bases, and 10 bases separated the two germline ends. The CDR3 totals 14 residues.

This clonotype was counted only a few times. The chain employs TRBV24-1 and TRBJ1-2; TRBD1 matches 8 bases. Germline-derived CDR1 and CDR2 are KGHDR and SFDVKD. V was pared by 2 bases and J by 8 bases, with 6 bases of the junction left unmatched. The CDR3 loop spans 14 amino acids. CDR3 sequence (DNA): TGTGCCACCAGTGATTCTGACAGGGGTGTCGGCTACACCTTC. Amino acids: CATSDSDRGVGYTF.

This clonotype showed up many times. CDR3 in amino acids: CASSLSGSYEQYF. The CDR3 DNA reads TGTGCCAGCAGTCTGTCGGGCTCCTACGAGCAGTACTTC. This chain joins TRBV27 and TRBJ2-7; D call uncertain. Per germline, CDR1 MNHEY and CDR2 SMNVEV (reference sequence). The CDR3 runs to 13 residues. V lost 5 bases and J lost 0, with 8 bases in between.

The V gene is TRBV7-9, the J gene TRBJ2-7; a possible D gene is TRBD1 (5 bases). CDR1 and CDR2 (germline): SEHNR, FQNEAQ (reference sequence). V was trimmed by 4 bases and J by 1 base, leaving 20 bases between them. CDR3 length: 17 residues. DNA of the CDR3: TGTGCCAGCAGCTCCAGGAGAGACAGCGCGGCTTCCTACGAGCAGTACTTC. Translating gives CASSSRRDSAASYEQYF.

This rearrangement joins TRBV20-1 to TRBJ2-7; no reliable D call. The CDR3 is 14 residues long. Trimming removed 6 bases from V and 0 bases from J, with 15 bases in between. Germline CDR1 DFQATT, CDR2 SNEGSKA (reference sequence). In nucleotides, the CDR3 is TGCAGTGCCAATCGACTCTCTAGCTCCTACGAGCAGTACTTC. Translating it yields CSANRLSSSYEQYF.

The chain is built from TRBV20-1 and TRBJ2-5; D possibly matches TRBD1 or TRBD2 (5 bases each). The V and J ends lost 0 bases and 4 bases respectively, with 6 bases between them. Per germline, CDR1 DFQATT and CDR2 SNEGSKA (reference sequence). This CDR3 is built from 12 residues. CDR3 bases: TGCAGTGCTAGAGATGGGGGAGAGACCCAGTACTTC. Translated: CSARDGGETQYF.